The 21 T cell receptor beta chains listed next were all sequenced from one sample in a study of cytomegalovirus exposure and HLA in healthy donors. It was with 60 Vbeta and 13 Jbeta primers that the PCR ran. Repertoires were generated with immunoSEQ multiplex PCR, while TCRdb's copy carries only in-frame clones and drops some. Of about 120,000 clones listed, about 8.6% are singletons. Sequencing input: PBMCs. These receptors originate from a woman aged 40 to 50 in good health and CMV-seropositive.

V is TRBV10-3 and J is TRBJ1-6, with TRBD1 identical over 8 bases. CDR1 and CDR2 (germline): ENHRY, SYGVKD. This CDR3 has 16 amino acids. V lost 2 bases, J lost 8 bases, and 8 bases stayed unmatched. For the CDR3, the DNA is TGTGCCATCAGTGAGGGGGTAGCAGGGGGCGATTCACCCCTCCACTTT. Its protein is CAISEGVAGGDSPLHF.

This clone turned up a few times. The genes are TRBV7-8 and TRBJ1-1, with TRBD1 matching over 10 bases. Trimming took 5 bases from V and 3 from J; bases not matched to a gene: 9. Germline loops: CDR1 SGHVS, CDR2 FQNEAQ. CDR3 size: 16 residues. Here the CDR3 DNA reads TGTGCCAGCAGCCCCAGGGCCGGGACAGGGGACACTGAAGCTTTCTTT. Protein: CASSPRAGTGDTEAFF.

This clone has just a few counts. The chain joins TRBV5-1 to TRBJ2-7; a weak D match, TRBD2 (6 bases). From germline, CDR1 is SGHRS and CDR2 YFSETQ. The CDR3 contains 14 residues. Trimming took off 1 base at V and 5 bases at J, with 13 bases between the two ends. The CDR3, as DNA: TGCGCCAGCAGCTTGTCGGGCCGCGGGGACGAGCAGTACTTC. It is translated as CASSLSGRGDEQYF. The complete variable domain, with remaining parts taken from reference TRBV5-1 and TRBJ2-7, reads KAGVTQTPRYLIKTRGQQVTLSCSPISGHRSVSWYQQTPGQGLQFLFEYFSETQRNKGNFPGRFSGRQFSNSRSEMNVSTLELGDSALYLCASSLSGRGDEQYFGPGTRLTVT.

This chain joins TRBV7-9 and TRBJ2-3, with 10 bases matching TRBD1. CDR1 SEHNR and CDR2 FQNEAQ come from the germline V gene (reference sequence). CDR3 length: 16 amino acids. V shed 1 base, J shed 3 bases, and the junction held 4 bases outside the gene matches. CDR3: CASSLVGQGVTDTQYF. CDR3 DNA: TGTGCCAGCAGCTTAGTAGGACAGGGGGTAACAGATACGCAGTATTTT.

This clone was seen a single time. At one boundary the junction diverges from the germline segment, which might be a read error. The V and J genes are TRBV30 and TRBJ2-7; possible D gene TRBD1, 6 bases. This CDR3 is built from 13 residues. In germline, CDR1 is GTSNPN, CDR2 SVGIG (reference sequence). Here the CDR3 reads CAWSATGLDDQYF. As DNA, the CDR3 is TGTGCCTGGTCTGCGACAGGTTTAGACGACCAGTACTTC.

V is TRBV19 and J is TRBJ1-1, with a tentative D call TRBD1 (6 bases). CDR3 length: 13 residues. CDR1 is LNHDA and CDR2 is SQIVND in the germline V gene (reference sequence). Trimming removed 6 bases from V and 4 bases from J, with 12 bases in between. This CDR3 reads CASRKDSATEAFF. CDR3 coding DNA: TGTGCCAGTAGAAAGGACAGTGCCACTGAAGCTTTCTTT.

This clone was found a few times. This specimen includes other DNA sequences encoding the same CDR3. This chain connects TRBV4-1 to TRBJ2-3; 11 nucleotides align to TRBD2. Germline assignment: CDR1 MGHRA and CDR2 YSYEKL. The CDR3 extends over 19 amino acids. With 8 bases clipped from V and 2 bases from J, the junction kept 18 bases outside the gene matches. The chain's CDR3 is CASASETSGGLTVTDTQYF. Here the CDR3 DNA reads TGCGCCAGCGCTAGTGAAACTAGCGGGGGCCTAACAGTCACAGATACGCAGTATTTT.

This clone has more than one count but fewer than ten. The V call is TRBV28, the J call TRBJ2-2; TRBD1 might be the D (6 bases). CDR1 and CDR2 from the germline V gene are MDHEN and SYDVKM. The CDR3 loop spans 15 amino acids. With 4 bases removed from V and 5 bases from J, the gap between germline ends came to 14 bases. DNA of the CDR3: TGTGCCAGCAGTTCCCTGGGGCAGGGGACCGGGGAGCTGTTTTTT. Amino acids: CASSSLGQGTGELFF.

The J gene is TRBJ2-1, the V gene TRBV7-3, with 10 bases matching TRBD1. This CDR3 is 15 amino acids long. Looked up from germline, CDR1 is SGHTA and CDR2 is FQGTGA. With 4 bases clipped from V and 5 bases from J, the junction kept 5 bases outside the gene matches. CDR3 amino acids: CASSSGTGAHNEQFF. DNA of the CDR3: TGTGCCAGCAGCTCCGGGACAGGGGCGCACAATGAGCAGTTCTTC.

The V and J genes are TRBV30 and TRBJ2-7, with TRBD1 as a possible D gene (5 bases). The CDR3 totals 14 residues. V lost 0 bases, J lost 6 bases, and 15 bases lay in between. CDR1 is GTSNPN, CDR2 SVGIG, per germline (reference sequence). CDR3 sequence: CAWSVKGPSGEQYF. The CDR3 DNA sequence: TGTGCCTGGAGTGTAAAGGGGCCCTCGGGCGAGCAGTACTTC. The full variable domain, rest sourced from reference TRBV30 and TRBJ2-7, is SQTIHQWPATLVQPVGSPLSLECTVEGTSNPNLYWYRQAAGRGLQLLFYSVGIGQISSEVPQNLSASRPQDRQFILSSKKLLLSDSGFYLCAWSVKGPSGEQYFGPGTRLTVT.

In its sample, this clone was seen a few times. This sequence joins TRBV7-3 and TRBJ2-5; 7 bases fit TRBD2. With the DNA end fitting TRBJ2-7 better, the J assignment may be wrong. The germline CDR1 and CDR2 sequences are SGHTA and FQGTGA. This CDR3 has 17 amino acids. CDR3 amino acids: CASSPIWRGSTESEQYF. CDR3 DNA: TGTGCCAGCAGCCCAATATGGCGGGGGAGCACTGAAAGCGAGCAGTACTTC.

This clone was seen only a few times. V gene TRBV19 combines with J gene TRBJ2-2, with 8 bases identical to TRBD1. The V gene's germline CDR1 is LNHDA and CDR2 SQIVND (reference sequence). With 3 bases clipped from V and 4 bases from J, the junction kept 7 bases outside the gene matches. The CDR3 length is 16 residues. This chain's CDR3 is CASSIRQGAPTGELFF. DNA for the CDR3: TGTGCCAGTAGTATTCGGCAGGGGGCGCCCACCGGGGAGCTGTTTTTT.

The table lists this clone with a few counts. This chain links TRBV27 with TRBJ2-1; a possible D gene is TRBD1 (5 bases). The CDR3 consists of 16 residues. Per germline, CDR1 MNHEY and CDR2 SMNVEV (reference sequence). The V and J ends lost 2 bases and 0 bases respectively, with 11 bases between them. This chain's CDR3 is CASSLRGRSSYNEQFF. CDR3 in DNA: TGTGCCAGCAGTTTAAGGGGTCGGAGCTCCTACAATGAGCAGTTCTTC.

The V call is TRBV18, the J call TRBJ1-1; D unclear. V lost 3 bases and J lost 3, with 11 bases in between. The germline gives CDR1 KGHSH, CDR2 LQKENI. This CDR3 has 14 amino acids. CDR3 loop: CASSPGGSYTEAFF. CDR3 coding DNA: TGTGCCAGCTCACCCGGTGGTTCGTACACTGAAGCTTTCTTT.

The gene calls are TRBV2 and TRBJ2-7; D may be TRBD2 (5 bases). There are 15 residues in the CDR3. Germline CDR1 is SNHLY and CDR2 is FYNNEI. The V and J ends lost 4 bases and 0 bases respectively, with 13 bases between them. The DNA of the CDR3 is TGTGCCAGCAGTGGATTGGGAGTGGGCTCCTACGAGCAGTACTTC. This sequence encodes CASSGLGVGSYEQYF. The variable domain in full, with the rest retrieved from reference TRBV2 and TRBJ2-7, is EPEVTQTPSHQVTQMGQEVILRCVPISNHLYFYWYRQILGQKVEFLVSFYNNEISEKSEIFDDQFSVERPDGSNFTLKIRSTKLEDSAMYFCASSGLGVGSYEQYFGPGTRLTVT.

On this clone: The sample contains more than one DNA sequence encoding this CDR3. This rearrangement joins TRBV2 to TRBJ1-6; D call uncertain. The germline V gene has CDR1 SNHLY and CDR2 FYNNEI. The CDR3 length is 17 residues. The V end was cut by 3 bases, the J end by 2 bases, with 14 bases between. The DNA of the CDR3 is TGTGCCAGCAGTGATCGCGGCAGAATTGCCTATAATTCACCCCTCCACTTT. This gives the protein CASSDRGRIAYNSPLHF.

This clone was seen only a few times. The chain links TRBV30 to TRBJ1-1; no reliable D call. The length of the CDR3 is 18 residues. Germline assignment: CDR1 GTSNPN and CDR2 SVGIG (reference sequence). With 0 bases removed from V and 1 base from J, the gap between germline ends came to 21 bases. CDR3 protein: CAWSVPGKPPRGNTEAFF. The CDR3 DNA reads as TGTGCCTGGAGTGTACCGGGAAAACCCCCCCGGGGGAACACTGAAGCTTTCTTT.

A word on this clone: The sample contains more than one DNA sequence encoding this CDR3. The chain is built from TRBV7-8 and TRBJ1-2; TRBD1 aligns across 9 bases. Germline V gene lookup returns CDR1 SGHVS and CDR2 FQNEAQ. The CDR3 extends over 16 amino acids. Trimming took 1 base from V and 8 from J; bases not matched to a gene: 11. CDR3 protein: CASSLVEDRGVRGYTF. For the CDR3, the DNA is TGTGCCAGCAGCTTAGTGGAGGACAGGGGTGTAAGGGGCTACACCTTC.

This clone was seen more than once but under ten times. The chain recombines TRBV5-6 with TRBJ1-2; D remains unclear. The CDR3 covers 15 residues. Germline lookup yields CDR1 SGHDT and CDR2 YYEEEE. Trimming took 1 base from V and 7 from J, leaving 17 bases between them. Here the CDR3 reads CASSLSLSLRRGYTF. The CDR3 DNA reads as TGTGCCAGCAGCTTGTCTCTGTCCCTCCGTCGTGGCTACACCTTC.

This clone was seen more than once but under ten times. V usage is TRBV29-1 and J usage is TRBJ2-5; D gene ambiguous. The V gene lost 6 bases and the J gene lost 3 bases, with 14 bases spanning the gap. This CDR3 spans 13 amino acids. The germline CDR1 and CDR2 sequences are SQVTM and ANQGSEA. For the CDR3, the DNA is TGCAGCGTCGCCCCCCAGGCCAAAGAGACCCAGTACTTC. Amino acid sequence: CSVAPQAKETQYF.

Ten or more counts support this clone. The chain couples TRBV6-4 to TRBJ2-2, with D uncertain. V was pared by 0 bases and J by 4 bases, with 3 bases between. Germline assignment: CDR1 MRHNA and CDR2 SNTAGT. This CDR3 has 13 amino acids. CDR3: CASSDSSTGELFF. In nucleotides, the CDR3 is TGTGCCAGCAGTGACTCGAGCACCGGGGAGCTGTTTTTT.